This TCR beta chain is from a study of cytomegalovirus exposure and HLA in healthy donors. Study-wide findings and caveats: The study put 150 to 200 TCR beta chains on its list as cytomegalovirus-associated.

The data were produced by immunoSEQ multiplex PCR, yet TCRdb's version contains in-frame clones alone and is incomplete. Of under 200,000 clones listed, roughly nine tenths are singletons. As concerns this clone: Antigen unknown.

CDR3 length: 13 residues. The V end was cut by 6 bases, the J end by 3 bases, with 12 bases between. CDR1 and CDR2 from the germline V gene are LNHDA and SQIVND (reference sequence). Separate from the approximately 650-subject first cohort, the 120-subject validation cohort was the one that the donors belonged to. The material sequenced was PBMCs. The V call is TRBV19, the J call TRBJ2-7; D gene unclear. The origin of this receptor is a woman younger than 45 in good health and CMV-seronegative. CDR3 region: CASSPAGVYEQYF. The DNA for the CDR3 is TGTGCCAGTAGCCCCGCCGGAGTCTACGAGCAGTACTTC.